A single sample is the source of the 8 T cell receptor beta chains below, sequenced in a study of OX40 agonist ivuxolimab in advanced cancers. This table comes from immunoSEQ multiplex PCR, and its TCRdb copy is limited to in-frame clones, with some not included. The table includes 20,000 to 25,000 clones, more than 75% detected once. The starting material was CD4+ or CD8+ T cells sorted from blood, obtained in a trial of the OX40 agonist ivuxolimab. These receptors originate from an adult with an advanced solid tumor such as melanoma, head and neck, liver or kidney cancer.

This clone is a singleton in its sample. CDR3 protein: CASSETSGGPYRYEQYF. As DNA, the CDR3 is TGTGCCAGCAGCGAGACTAGCGGGGGGCCCTACCGGTACGAGCAGTACTTC. The gene calls are TRBV13 and TRBJ2-7; 13 bases match TRBD2. V lost 5 bases and J lost 4; bases outside the gene matches: 11. The CDR3 is 17 residues long. The germline CDR1 and CDR2 sequences are PRHDT and FYEKMQ (reference sequence).

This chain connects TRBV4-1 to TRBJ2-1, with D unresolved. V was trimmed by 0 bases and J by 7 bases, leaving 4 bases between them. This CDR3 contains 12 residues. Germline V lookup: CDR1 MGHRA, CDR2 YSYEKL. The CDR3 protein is CASSQDANEQFF. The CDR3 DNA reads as TGCGCCAGCAGCCAAGATGCAAATGAGCAGTTCTTC.

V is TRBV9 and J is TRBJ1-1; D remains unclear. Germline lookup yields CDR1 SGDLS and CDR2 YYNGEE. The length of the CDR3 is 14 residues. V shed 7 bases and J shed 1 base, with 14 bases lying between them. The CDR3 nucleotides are TGTGCCAGCGGATTAAGCCGGGAGAACACTGAAGCTTTCTTT. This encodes CASGLSRENTEAFF.

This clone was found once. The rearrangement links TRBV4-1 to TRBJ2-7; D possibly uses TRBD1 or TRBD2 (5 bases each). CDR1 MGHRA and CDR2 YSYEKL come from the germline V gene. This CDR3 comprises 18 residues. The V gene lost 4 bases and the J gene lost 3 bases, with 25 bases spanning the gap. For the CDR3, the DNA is TGCGCCAGCAGCCTCGTTCCTAAACCGGGACCGTTAGACTACGAGCAGTACTTC. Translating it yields CASSLVPKPGPLDYEQYF.

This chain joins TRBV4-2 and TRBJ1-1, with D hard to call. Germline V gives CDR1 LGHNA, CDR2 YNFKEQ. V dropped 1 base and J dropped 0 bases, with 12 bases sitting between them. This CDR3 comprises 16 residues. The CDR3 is CASSQAGSGLNTEAFF. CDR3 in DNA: TGTGCCAGCAGCCAAGCGGGGTCGGGGTTGAACACTGAAGCTTTCTTT.

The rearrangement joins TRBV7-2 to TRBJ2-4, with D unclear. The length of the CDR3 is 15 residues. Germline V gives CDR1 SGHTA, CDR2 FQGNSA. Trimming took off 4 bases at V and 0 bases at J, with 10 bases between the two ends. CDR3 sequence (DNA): TGTGCCAGCAGCTCCTCATCACTAGCCAAAAACATTCAGTACTTC. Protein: CASSSSSLAKNIQYF.

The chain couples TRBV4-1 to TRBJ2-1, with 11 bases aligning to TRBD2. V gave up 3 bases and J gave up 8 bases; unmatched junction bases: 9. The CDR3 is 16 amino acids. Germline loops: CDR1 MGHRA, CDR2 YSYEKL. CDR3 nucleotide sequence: TGCGCCAGCAGCCACTTCGGGACTAGCGGACGATATGAGCAGTTCTTC. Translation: CASSHFGTSGRYEQFF.

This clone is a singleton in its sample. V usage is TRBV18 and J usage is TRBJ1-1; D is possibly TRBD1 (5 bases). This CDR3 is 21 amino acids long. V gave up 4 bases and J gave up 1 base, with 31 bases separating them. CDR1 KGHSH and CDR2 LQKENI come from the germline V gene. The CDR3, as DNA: TGTGCCAGCTCACTCACTACTCCTAGGGTCGGCCAGGGCGCAGCGAACACTGAAGCTTTCTTT. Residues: CASSLTTPRVGQGAANTEAFF.